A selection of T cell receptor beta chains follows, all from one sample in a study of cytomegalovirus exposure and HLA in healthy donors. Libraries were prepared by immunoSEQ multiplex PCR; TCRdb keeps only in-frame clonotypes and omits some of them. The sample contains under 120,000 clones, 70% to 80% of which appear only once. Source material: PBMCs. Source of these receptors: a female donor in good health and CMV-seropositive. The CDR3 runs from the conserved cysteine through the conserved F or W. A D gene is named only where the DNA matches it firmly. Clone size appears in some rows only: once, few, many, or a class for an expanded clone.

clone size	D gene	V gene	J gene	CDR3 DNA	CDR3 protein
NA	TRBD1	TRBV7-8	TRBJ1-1	TGTGCCAGCAGCCCGGGACAGGGATCGTTGACTGAAGCTTTCTTT	CASSPGQGSLTEAFF
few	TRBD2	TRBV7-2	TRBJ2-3	TGTGCCAGCAGCCTTCGATATCTAGCGGGGAGCACAGATACGCAGTATTTT	CASSLRYLAGSTDTQYF
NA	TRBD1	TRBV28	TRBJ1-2	TGTGCCAGTGTTGCACATGTCAGGGGGCACTATGGCTACACCTTC	CASVAHVRGHYGYTF
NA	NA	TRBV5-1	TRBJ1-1	TGCGCCAGCAGCTTGACAATCAGTAACACTGAAGCTTTCTTT	CASSLTISNTEAFF
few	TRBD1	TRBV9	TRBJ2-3	TGTGCCAGCAGCGTAGGGACAGGACCAGATACGCAGTATTTT	CASSVGTGPDTQYF
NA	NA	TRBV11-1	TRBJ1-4	TGTGCCAGCAGCTTAGACTACAGGAGATTTAATGAAAAACTGTTTTTT	CASSLDYRRFNEKLFF
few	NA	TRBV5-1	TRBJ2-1	TGCGCCAGCAAGACCAGGGAGGTCTACAATGAGCAGTTCTTC	CASKTREVYNEQFF
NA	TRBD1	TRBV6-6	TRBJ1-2	TGTGCCAGCAGCGAACGGGACAGTATCAACTATGGCTACACCTTC	CASSERDSINYGYTF
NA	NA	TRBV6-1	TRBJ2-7	TGTGCCAGCACCCGAACAGCCTACGAGCAGTACTTC	CASTRTAYEQYF
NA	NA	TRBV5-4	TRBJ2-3	TGTGCCAGCAGCTTGGCTTTGGGCACCACAGATACGCAGTATTTT	CASSLALGTTDTQYF
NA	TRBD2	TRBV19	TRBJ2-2	TGTGCCAGTAGCCCTGGGACTAGCGGGACCGGGGAGCTGTTTTTT	CASSPGTSGTGELFF
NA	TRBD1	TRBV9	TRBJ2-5	TGTGCCAGCAGCACCCGACAGGGGGGGACAGAGACCCAGTACTTC	CASSTRQGGTETQYF
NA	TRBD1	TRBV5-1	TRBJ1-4	TGCGCCAGCAGCTTGGCACAGGGGGCGCCCGAAAAACTGTTTTTT	CASSLAQGAPEKLFF
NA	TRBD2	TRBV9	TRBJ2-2	TGTGCCAGCAGCGTGTGGGGGGGGGACACCGGGGAGCTGTTTTTT	CASSVWGGDTGELFF
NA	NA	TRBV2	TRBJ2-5	TGTGCCAGCAGTGAGTGGACACAACAAGAGACCCAGTACTTC	CASSEWTQQETQYF
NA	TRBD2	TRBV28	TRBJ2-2	TGTGCCAGCAACAAACTAGCGGGAGGGCCAACCGGGGAGCTGTTTTTT	CASNKLAGGPTGELFF
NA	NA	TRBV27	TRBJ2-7	TGTGCCAGCAGTTTATCGGGGGCAACCTACGAGCAGTACTTC	CASSLSGATYEQYF
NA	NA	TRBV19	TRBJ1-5	TGTGCCAGTAGTATTAGAGGCAATCAGCCCCAGCATTTT	CASSIRGNQPQHF
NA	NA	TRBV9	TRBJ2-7	TGTGCCAGCAGCGTAGAATCCTGGGCTACCACCTACGAGCAGTACTTC	CASSVESWATTYEQYF
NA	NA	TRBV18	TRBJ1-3	TGTGCCAGCTCCCATGGACAGACAGACTCTGGAAACACCATATATTTT	CASSHGQTDSGNTIYF
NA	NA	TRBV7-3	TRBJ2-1	TGTGCCAGCAGCCCGGACAGCTACAATGAGCAGTTCTTC	CASSPDSYNEQFF